One T cell receptor beta chain is described in this entry. In the authors' methods: By means of reference gene primer amplification, nucleated cell counts were estimated. The data were produced by immunoSEQ multiplex PCR, yet TCRdb's version contains in-frame clones alone and is incomplete. V, J and clone size derive from that table, while D and trimming were established from the DNA sequence. This table holds approximately 89,000 clones, more than 70% found once. The sample belongs to a study of blood T cell repertoires in COVID-19. Study overall: Material from acute and convalescent COVID-19 was sourced from the United States, Italy and Spain. In each case, the material was cDNA or gDNA derived from T cells, B-cell-depleted T cells, or PBMCs.

The V end was cut by 2 bases, the J end by 7 bases, with 5 bases between. The CDR3 extends over 11 amino acids. Germline V gene sequence: CDR1 SNHLY, CDR2 FYNNEI. Sequencing used peripheral blood. This receptor was obtained from a man between 70 and 80 years old with acute or convalescent COVID-19. The gene calls are TRBV2 and TRBJ1-2; D is uncertain. In DNA, the CDR3 is TGTGCCAGCAGTGAATCTGTTGGCTACACCTTC. This sequence encodes CASSESVGYTF.